These 29 T cell receptor beta chains were sequenced from one sample in a study of blood T cell repertoires in COVID-19. The repertoire was sequenced with immunoSEQ multiplex PCR; TCRdb's copy has only in-frame clones and lacks some. Of about 64,000 clones listed, just over 90% are singletons. The sample taken for sequencing was peripheral blood. The receptor set was obtained from a human donor in a cohort sampled during active COVID-19.

This sequence joins TRBV18 and TRBJ1-1; TRBD1 is a possible D gene (5 bases). Germline-derived CDR1 and CDR2 are KGHSH and LQKENI. With 5 bases removed from V and 11 bases from J, the gap between germline ends came to 15 bases. This CDR3 is 12 amino acids long. The CDR3 DNA reads TGTGCCAGCTCAATTTCGCAGGGCTGGGCTTTCTTT. Translation: CASSISQGWAFF. Together with reference TRBV18 and TRBJ1-1, the CDR3 gives the full variable domain: NAGVMQNPRHLVRRRGQEARLRCSPMKGHSHVYWYRQLPEEGLKFMVYLQKENIIDESGMPKERFSAEFPKEGPSILRIQQVVRGDSAAYFCASSISQGWAFFGQGTRLTVV.

This chain connects TRBV27 to TRBJ2-7; TRBD1 agrees at 9 bases. With 6 bases clipped from V and 6 bases from J, the junction kept 9 bases outside the gene matches. From germline, CDR1 is MNHEY and CDR2 SMNVEV (reference sequence). The CDR3 has 14 residues. The CDR3 DNA follows: TGTGCCAGCAGCCAAGACTACAGGGGGCCCGAGCAGTACTTC. This codes for CASSQDYRGPEQYF.

The chain links TRBV4-3 to TRBJ1-2; maybe TRBD1 (5 bases). The CDR3 has 15 residues. Germline values: CDR1 LGHNA, CDR2 YSLEER. The V end was cut by 2 bases, the J end by 2 bases, with 12 bases between. The CDR3 sequence is CASSQRSGQNYGYTF. In DNA form, the CDR3 reads TGCGCCAGCAGCCAAAGAAGTGGACAAAACTATGGCTACACCTTC.

The chain combines TRBV5-6 with TRBJ2-2; TRBD2 aligns across 11 bases. The germline V gene encodes CDR1 SGHDT and CDR2 YYEEEE. This CDR3 is 17 amino acids long. After removal of 4 bases from V and 1 base from J, the junction contained 6 bases not matched to a gene. CDR3 region: CASSTPGLAGNTGELFF. The CDR3 coding sequence is TGTGCCAGCAGCACCCCAGGACTAGCGGGGAACACCGGGGAGCTGTTTTTT.

The chain uses TRBV11-3 and TRBJ2-1, with 14 bases aligning to TRBD2. The germline CDR1 and CDR2 sequences are SGHNT and YENEEA. This CDR3 is 19 amino acids long. V trimming: 5 bases; J trimming: 1 base; junction bases outside the gene matches: 10. The CDR3 loop is CASSPSGTSGSPSYNEQFF. CDR3 in DNA: TGTGCCAGCAGCCCCTCCGGGACTAGCGGGAGTCCGTCCTACAATGAGCAGTTCTTC. Drawing the rest from reference TRBV11-3 and TRBJ2-1, the complete variable domain is EAGVVQSPRYKIIEKKQPVAFWCNPISGHNTLYWYLQNLGQGPELLIRYENEEAVDDSQLPKDRFSAERLKGVDSTLKIQPAELGDSAVYLCASSPSGTSGSPSYNEQFFGPGTRLTVL.

The chain uses TRBV5-1 and TRBJ1-5, with 7 positions matching TRBD1. This CDR3 is built from 15 residues. Germline V gene sequence: CDR1 SGHRS, CDR2 YFSETQ. Trimming cost V 2 bases and J 6 bases; bases outside gene matches: 8. The CDR3 sequence: CASSFRGESSQPQHF. For the CDR3, the DNA is TGCGCCAGCAGCTTCAGGGGGGAATCTAGTCAGCCCCAGCATTTT.

The rearrangement links TRBV19 to TRBJ2-4; 9 bases line up with TRBD1. This CDR3 spans 15 amino acids. The trim removed 4 bases at V and 7 bases at J, leaving 8 bases unmatched. Germline lookup yields CDR1 LNHDA and CDR2 SQIVND (reference sequence). CDR3 coding DNA: TGTGCCAGTAGTACTGACAGGGGGATGAGTAACATTCAGTACTTC. This encodes CASSTDRGMSNIQYF.

V is TRBV2 and J is TRBJ2-2; D uncertain. CDR1 is SNHLY and CDR2 is FYNNEI in the germline V gene. V was trimmed by 2 bases and J by 5 bases, leaving 12 bases between them. The CDR3 sequence is 15 residues long. CDR3 region: CASSELGRETGELFF. In nucleotides, the CDR3 is TGTGCCAGCAGTGAATTGGGCAGAGAAACCGGGGAGCTGTTTTTT. Complete variable domain (other parts from reference TRBV2 and TRBJ2-2): EPEVTQTPSHQVTQMGQEVILRCVPISNHLYFYWYRQILGQKVEFLVSFYNNEISEKSEIFDDQFSVERPDGSNFTLKIRSTKLEDSAMYFCASSELGRETGELFFGEGSRLTVL.

The chain recombines TRBV11-3 with TRBJ2-3; no clear D. From germline, CDR1 is SGHNT and CDR2 YENEEA. The V gene lost 2 bases and the J gene lost 2 bases, with 8 bases spanning the gap. This CDR3 is 14 amino acids long. This CDR3 is CASSLSPITDTQYF. For the CDR3, the DNA is TGTGCCAGCAGCTTAAGCCCTATCACAGATACGCAGTATTTT.

V usage is TRBV9 and J usage is TRBJ1-1; D not certain. Germline V gives CDR1 SGDLS, CDR2 YYNGEE. V dropped 6 bases and J dropped 4 bases, with 16 bases sitting between them. This CDR3 is 14 amino acids long. The CDR3 nucleotides read TGTGCCAGCACGGCGACACCTCGGGGCACTGAAGCTTTCTTT. It yields the protein CASTATPRGTEAFF.

V and J are TRBV10-3 and TRBJ1-4; no definite D call. Germline V CDR1 and CDR2: ENHRY, SYGVKD. V was clipped by 2 bases and J by 13 bases, with 14 bases between them. The CDR3 is 13 amino acids. The CDR3, as DNA: TGTGCCATCAGTGAGGTCGGGGAAAAGGGACTGTTTTTT. Protein sequence: CAISEVGEKGLFF.

The genes are TRBV27 and TRBJ2-1; D call uncertain. The V and J ends lost 2 bases and 3 bases respectively, with 11 bases between them. The length of the CDR3 is 15 residues. Germline values: CDR1 MNHEY, CDR2 SMNVEV (reference sequence). CDR3 sequence (DNA): TGTGCCAGCAGTTTAGTTCCCCTCCTCTACAATGAGCAGTTCTTC. It translates to CASSLVPLLYNEQFF.

The rearrangement uses TRBV15 and TRBJ2-3, with 8 bases aligning to TRBD1. The CDR3 totals 18 residues. Germline-derived CDR1 and CDR2 are LNHNV and YYDKDF (reference sequence). J lost 2 bases, V lost 1 base, and 11 bases had no gene match. CDR3 sequence reads: CATSRGWAGGAVTDTQYF. CDR3 DNA sequence: TGTGCCACCAGCAGAGGCTGGGCAGGGGGCGCCGTCACAGATACGCAGTATTTT.

This rearrangement joins TRBV11-3 to TRBJ2-7, with D maybe TRBD2 (6 bases). The CDR3 contains 15 residues. The V and J ends lost 0 bases and 6 bases respectively, with 15 bases between them. From germline, CDR1 is SGHNT and CDR2 YENEEA. CDR3 amino acids: CASSLEGGRDPEQYF. DNA of the CDR3: TGTGCCAGCAGCTTAGAGGGAGGCAGAGACCCCGAGCAGTACTTC.

This sequence joins TRBV14 and TRBJ2-3, with TRBD2 matching 8 bases. J lost 5 bases, V lost 3 bases, and 7 bases had no gene match. Looked up from germline, CDR1 is SGHDN and CDR2 is FVKESK. The CDR3 spans 15 residues. CDR3 residues: CASSQQAGAGDTQYF. CDR3 DNA sequence: TGTGCCAGCAGCCAGCAAGCGGGAGCCGGAGATACGCAGTATTTT.

This clone was picked up one time. V is TRBV7-2 and J is TRBJ1-2; 10 positions agree with TRBD1. Trimming removed 0 bases from V and 2 bases from J; junction bases left unmatched: 9. This CDR3 spans 18 amino acids. CDR1 is SGHTA and CDR2 is FQGNSA in the germline V gene. The CDR3 region is CASSLASGDRGPNYGYTF. The CDR3 DNA reads TGTGCCAGCAGCTTAGCATCGGGCGACAGGGGGCCCAACTATGGCTACACCTTC.

This sequence joins TRBV11-3 and TRBJ1-2; D is ambiguous. V was cut by 4 bases and J by 9 bases, with 9 bases left in between. The CDR3 runs to 11 residues. The germline V gene has CDR1 SGHNT and CDR2 YENEEA. The chain's CDR3 is CASSSDGSYTF. As DNA, the CDR3 is TGTGCCAGCAGCTCGGACGGGAGCTACACCTTC.

This clone was seen once. The rearrangement uses TRBV7-2 and TRBJ2-1, with a weak D call TRBD2 (6 bases). Germline CDR1 SGHTA, CDR2 FQGNSA. The V end was cut by 5 bases, the J end by 5 bases, with 16 bases between. The length of the CDR3 is 15 residues. In nucleotides, the CDR3 is TGTGCCAGCAGCCCAAGGTGGGAGGACAACAATGAGCAGTTCTTC. Its protein is CASSPRWEDNNEQFF. The full variable domain, rest sourced from reference TRBV7-2 and TRBJ2-1, is GAGVSQSPSNKVTEKGKDVELRCDPISGHTALYWYRQSLGQGLEFLIYFQGNSAPDKSGLPSDRFSAERTGGSVSTLTIQRTQQEDSAVYLCASSPRWEDNNEQFFGPGTRLTVL.

The chain carries TRBV15 and TRBJ1-6, with D maybe TRBD1 (5 bases). The CDR3 contains 14 residues. The V and J ends lost 2 bases and 6 bases respectively, with 8 bases between them. Germline V lookup: CDR1 LNHNV, CDR2 YYDKDF (reference sequence). The CDR3 loop reads CATSRQGSNSPLHF. The CDR3, as DNA: TGTGCCACCAGCAGACAGGGTTCTAATTCACCCCTCCACTTT.

CDR3: CATPKTSANEQFF. The CDR3 DNA reads TGTGCAACCCCCAAAACTAGCGCTAATGAGCAGTTCTTC. This chain joins TRBV6-5 and TRBJ2-1, with 7 bases aligning to TRBD2. Germline V gene data show CDR1 as MNHEY and CDR2 as SVGAGI. CDR3 length: 13 residues.

The V gene is TRBV28, the J gene TRBJ2-1; perhaps TRBD2 as D (6 bases). CDR1 is MDHEN, CDR2 SYDVKM, per germline. V was trimmed by 5 bases and J by 6 bases, leaving 17 bases between them. This CDR3 region has 15 residues. CDR3 nucleotide sequence: TGTGCCAGCAGTCTCGGAGGGCCATATCCCAATGAGCAGTTCTTC. Translation: CASSLGGPYPNEQFF. The complete variable domain, with remaining parts taken from reference TRBV28 and TRBJ2-1, reads DVKVTQSSRYLVKRTGEKVFLECVQDMDHENMFWYRQDPGLGLRLIYFSYDVKMKEKGDIPEGYSVSREKKERFSLILESASTNQTSMYLCASSLGGPYPNEQFFGPGTRLTVL.

The gene calls are TRBV12-2 and TRBJ2-2; the table's D call of TRBD2 was not tested on the DNA. TRBV12-2 corresponds to a pseudogene. This CDR3 is 17 amino acids long. As DNA, the CDR3 is TGTGCAAGTCGCTTAAAACCGACTAGCGGTTACACCGGGGAGCTGTTTTTT. Its protein product is CASRLKPTSGYTGELFF.

The rearrangement joins TRBV4-3 to TRBJ2-1; D might be TRBD2 (6 bases). This CDR3 region has 14 residues. V was trimmed by 4 bases and J by 4 bases, leaving 11 bases between them. Germline loops: CDR1 LGHNA, CDR2 YSLEER. CDR3 in amino acids: CASSPGLPYNEQFF. The CDR3 DNA is TGCGCCAGCAGCCCGGGACTTCCTTACAATGAGCAGTTCTTC.

The chain recombines TRBV4-2 with TRBJ2-7; the match to TRBD2 covers 7 bases. This CDR3 contains 16 residues. V shed 0 bases and J 3 bases; nucleotides not matched to a gene: 8. Per the germline V gene, CDR1 is LGHNA and CDR2 is YNFKEQ. CDR3 coding DNA: TGTGCCAGCAGCCAAGATGTCCAGCGGGGACGCTACGAGCAGTACTTC. This sequence encodes CASSQDVQRGRYEQYF.

This clone has just one count. This chain joins TRBV19 and TRBJ1-1, with TRBD1 as a possible D gene (5 bases). CDR1 is LNHDA and CDR2 is SQIVND in the germline V gene (reference sequence). Trimming pared 3 bases from V and 1 base from J, leaving 9 bases between. The CDR3 sequence is 14 residues long. For the CDR3, the DNA is TGTGCCAGTAGTATCGGAGGGGCGAACACTGAAGCTTTCTTT. Its protein product is CASSIGGANTEAFF.

This chain uses TRBV11-2 with TRBJ1-5; D might be TRBD1 (6 bases). CDR1 and CDR2 from the germline V gene are SGHAT and FQNNGV. V lost 4 bases to trimming and J lost 5 bases, with 9 bases between them. This CDR3 is 13 amino acids long. CDR3 sequence (DNA): TGTGCCAGCAGCTCACAGGGAGATCAGCCCCAGCATTTT. Translating gives CASSSQGDQPQHF. Full variable domain (missing parts from reference TRBV11-2 and TRBJ1-5): EAGVAQSPRYKIIEKRQSVAFWCNPISGHATLYWYQQILGQGPKLLIQFQNNGVVDDSQLPKDRFSAERLKGVDSTLKIQPAKLEDSAVYLCASSSQGDQPQHFGDGTRLSIL.

The V and J genes are TRBV5-1 and TRBJ2-1; the match to TRBD1 covers 8 bases. J gave up 4 bases and V 0 bases, and 15 bases lay outside the gene matches. The CDR3 runs to 19 residues. Germline V CDR1 and CDR2: SGHRS, YFSETQ. DNA of the CDR3: TGCGCCAGCAGCTTGGTTCAAATGGCAGGGGGCGGTTTGTACAATGAGCAGTTCTTC. Translated, it gives CASSLVQMAGGGLYNEQFF.

Of note for this clone: Other DNA sequences within the sample encode an identical CDR3. The J gene is TRBJ1-6, the V gene TRBV18; 9 positions match TRBD1. The CDR3 is made up of 14 amino acids. CDR1 KGHSH and CDR2 LQKENI come from the germline V gene. V shed 6 bases, J shed 10 bases, and the junction held 7 bases outside the gene matches. CDR3 residues: CASSPGQGNSPLHF. The DNA for the CDR3 is TGTGCCAGCTCTCCGGGACAGGGAAACTCACCCCTCCACTTT.

The V and J genes are TRBV5-4 and TRBJ2-3; D possibly corresponds to TRBD2 (6 bases). The CDR3 totals 15 residues. Per the germline V gene, CDR1 is SGHNT and CDR2 is YYREEE (reference sequence). V was trimmed by 4 bases and J by 0 bases, leaving 12 bases between them. The CDR3 DNA sequence: TGTGCCAGCAGCGCCGGGAGTTTAAGCACAGATACGCAGTATTTT. Translated, it gives CASSAGSLSTDTQYF.